One sample yielded the 14 T cell receptor beta chains listed below, sequenced in a study of T-cell reconstitution after alpha-beta-depleted transplantation in children. For TCRbeta, the library was prepared with unique molecular identifiers. TCRdb analysed the PCR reads with MiXCR anew, one entry per CDR3 protein. Of 250,000 or so distinct CDR3 sequences in the sample, roughly 25% are singletons; the top ten hold 4.5% to 5.5%. The starting material was PBMCs, mostly from graft donor cells, obtained 360 days after TCRalphabeta/CD19-depleted stem cell transplant. These receptor sequences come from a female patient between 2 and 15 years old who had a stem cell transplant for congenital amegakaryocytic thrombocytopenia, so the T cells may come from the graft donor.

The gene calls are TRBV7-2 and TRBJ2-7, with 8 bases lining up with TRBD1. Germline CDR1 SGHTA, CDR2 FQGNSA. J gave up 4 bases and V 4 bases, and 6 bases lay outside the gene matches. This CDR3 is 14 amino acids long. The CDR3 protein is CASSSRGRGYEQYF. CDR3 bases: TGTGCCAGCAGCTCCAGGGGGCGCGGGTACGAGCAGTACTTC. Together with reference TRBV7-2 and TRBJ2-7, the CDR3 gives the full variable domain: GAGVSQSPSNKVTEKGKDVELRCDPISGHTALYWYRQSLGQGLEFLIYFQGNSAPDKSGLPSDRFSAERTGGSVSTLTIQRTQQEDSAVYLCASSSRGRGYEQYFGPGTRLTVT.

This clonotype came up a few times. This sequence joins TRBV13 and TRBJ2-3, with D uncertain. Trimming stripped 2 bases from V and 4 bases from J, with 10 bases between. The V gene's germline CDR1 is PRHDT and CDR2 FYEKMQ (reference sequence). The CDR3 loop spans 14 amino acids. The CDR3 bases are TGTGCCAGCAGCTTAATTTGGGTTTCAGATACGCAGTATTTT. This sequence encodes CASSLIWVSDTQYF.

The genes are TRBV6-1 and TRBJ2-3; D is unclear. Germline V gene sequence: CDR1 MNHNS, CDR2 SASEGT. The V end was cut by 2 bases, the J end by 6 bases, with 3 bases between. The CDR3 covers 11 residues. The CDR3 loop is CASSEFDTQYF. CDR3 DNA: TGTGCCAGCAGTGAATTCGATACGCAGTATTTT.

This clonotype was seen only a few times. The CDR3 sequence: CASSFLGGRSNEQFF. In DNA, the CDR3 is TGTGCCAGCAGCTTTCTAGGGGGAAGGAGTAATGAGCAGTTCTTC. V usage is TRBV7-6 and J usage is TRBJ2-1; TRBD1 is a possible D gene (6 bases). The CDR3 runs to 15 residues. Trimming left V 3 bases short and J 7 bases short, with 16 bases between. Germline V gene data show CDR1 as SGHVS and CDR2 as FNYEAQ.

In DNA form, the CDR3 reads TGCAGTGCCATCGAAGCGGATTCTTACGAGCAGTACTTC. Amino acid sequence: CSAIEADSYEQYF. The V call is TRBV20-1, the J call TRBJ2-7, with a weak D call TRBD2 (5 bases). With 6 bases removed from V and 4 bases from J, the gap between germline ends came to 16 bases. This CDR3 has 13 residues. CDR1 and CDR2 (germline): DFQATT, SNEGSKA (reference sequence).

This CDR3 is CSARGTKGKASAYEQYF. CDR3 nucleotides: TGCAGTGCTAGAGGAACCAAAGGAAAAGCCTCTGCCTACGAGCAGTACTTC. The chain links TRBV20-1 to TRBJ2-7; D not resolved. The CDR3 is made up of 17 amino acids. Germline V CDR1 and CDR2: DFQATT, SNEGSKA (reference sequence). The V end was cut by 1 base, the J end by 2 bases, with 21 bases between.

This chain links TRBV7-2 with TRBJ1-5; no clear D. The germline CDR1 and CDR2 sequences are SGHTA and FQGNSA. CDR3 length: 14 amino acids. Trimming left V 3 bases short and J 3 bases short, with 9 bases between. CDR3 in amino acids: CASSLAAHNQPQHF. The CDR3 DNA reads as TGTGCCAGCAGCTTGGCGGCACACAATCAGCCCCAGCATTTT.

This sequence joins TRBV30 and TRBJ1-5; D remains unclear. V gave up 2 bases and J gave up 0 bases, with 8 bases separating them. The CDR3 has 14 residues. Germline CDR1 reads GTSNPN; CDR2 reads SVGIG (reference sequence). The CDR3 DNA reads TGTGCCTGGAGTCCCCGTTATAGCAATCAGCCCCAGCATTTT. This sequence encodes CAWSPRYSNQPQHF.

V and J are TRBV7-2 and TRBJ1-4; 7 bases fit TRBD1. Germline V gene data show CDR1 as SGHTA and CDR2 as FQGNSA. V shed 1 base, J shed 3 bases, and the junction held 8 bases outside the gene matches. This CDR3 region has 17 residues. CDR3 amino acids: CASSLVVAGGANEKLFF. The CDR3, as DNA: TGTGCCAGCAGCTTAGTCGTCGCAGGGGGTGCTAATGAAAAACTGTTTTTT.

This clonotype was detected a few times. The chain uses TRBV5-6 and TRBJ2-4; unclear D gene. The ends were cut back, 1 base at V and 11 bases at J, with 13 bases in the middle. Germline V gene lookup returns CDR1 SGHDT and CDR2 YYEEEE. The CDR3 spans 13 residues. CDR3 coding DNA: TGTGCCAGCAGCTTGTCATTGACTGATCTTCAGTACTTC. Its protein is CASSLSLTDLQYF.

J is TRBJ1-2 and V is TRBV7-2; D is perhaps TRBD1 (5 bases). This CDR3 region has 14 residues. CDR1 and CDR2 (germline): SGHTA, FQGNSA. V gave up 9 bases and J gave up 0 bases, with 14 bases separating them. The CDR3 sequence: CASTPGISNYGYTF. The DNA of the CDR3 is TGTGCCAGTACACCAGGGATCTCTAACTATGGCTACACCTTC.

This clonotype was seen many times. The chain carries TRBV28 and TRBJ1-2; D perhaps matches TRBD1 (5 bases). V shed 5 bases and J shed 2 bases, with 9 bases lying between them. This CDR3 contains 13 residues. Germline values: CDR1 MDHEN, CDR2 SYDVKM. CDR3 bases: TGTGCCAGCAGTCTTACAGGAAACTATGGCTACACCTTC. It yields the protein CASSLTGNYGYTF.

V is TRBV3-1 and J is TRBJ1-4; the D is unclear. The V end was cut by 5 bases, the J end by 8 bases, with 12 bases between. CDR1 is LGHDT, CDR2 YNNKEL, per germline (reference sequence). The length of the CDR3 is 13 residues. CDR3 sequence reads: CASSNGRAEKLFF. CDR3 coding DNA: TGTGCCAGCAGCAATGGACGGGCAGAAAAACTGTTTTTT.

The chain carries TRBV9 and TRBJ1-1, with 8 bases aligning to TRBD1. Germline CDR1 SGDLS, CDR2 YYNGEE. The V segment lost 3 bases and the J segment 6 bases; nucleotides outside the gene matches: 4. The CDR3 is made up of 13 amino acids. CDR3 amino acids: CASSAGTGPEAFF. In DNA form, the CDR3 reads TGTGCCAGCAGCGCAGGGACAGGTCCTGAAGCTTTCTTT.